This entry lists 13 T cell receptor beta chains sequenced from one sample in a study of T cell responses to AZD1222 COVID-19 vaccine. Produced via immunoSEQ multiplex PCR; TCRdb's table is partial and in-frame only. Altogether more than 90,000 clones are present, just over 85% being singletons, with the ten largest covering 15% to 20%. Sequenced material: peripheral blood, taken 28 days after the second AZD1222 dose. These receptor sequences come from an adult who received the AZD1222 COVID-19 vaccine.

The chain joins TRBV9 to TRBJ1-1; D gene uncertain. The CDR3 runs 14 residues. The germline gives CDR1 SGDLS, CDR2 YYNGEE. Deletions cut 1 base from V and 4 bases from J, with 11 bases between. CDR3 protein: CASSVSSKFTEAFF. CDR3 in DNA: TGTGCCAGCAGCGTAAGTTCCAAATTCACTGAAGCTTTCTTT.

The CDR3 sequence: CASSSGLDNSPLHF. CDR3 bases: TGTGCCAGCAGTTCAGGTTTAGATAATTCACCCCTCCACTTT. The chain is built from TRBV6-5 and TRBJ1-6; D remains ambiguous. CDR1 MNHEY and CDR2 SVGAGI come from the germline V gene. V lost 4 bases and J 5 bases, leaving 9 bases between the germline ends. The CDR3 is made up of 14 amino acids.

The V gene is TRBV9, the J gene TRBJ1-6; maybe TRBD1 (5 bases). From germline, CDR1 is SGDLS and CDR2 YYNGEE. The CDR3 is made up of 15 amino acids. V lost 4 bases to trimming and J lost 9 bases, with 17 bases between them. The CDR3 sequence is CASSSFGADGSPLHF. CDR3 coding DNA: TGTGCCAGCAGCTCTTTCGGGGCGGACGGTTCACCCCTCCACTTT.

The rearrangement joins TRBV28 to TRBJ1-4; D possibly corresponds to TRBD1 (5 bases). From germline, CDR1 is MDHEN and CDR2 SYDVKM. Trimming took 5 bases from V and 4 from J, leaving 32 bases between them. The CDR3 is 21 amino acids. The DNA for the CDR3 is TGTGCCAGCAGTGATGGACAAGATTGGTCGGCCTTGACAGCGTTTAATGAAAAACTGTTTTTT. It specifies CASSDGQDWSALTAFNEKLFF.

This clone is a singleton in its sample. The CDR3, as DNA: TGTGCCAGTAGTGGACAGGGATATGAAAAACTGTTTTTT. Translated: CASSGQGYEKLFF. The chain employs TRBV19 and TRBJ1-4, with TRBD1 matching over 8 bases. This CDR3 has 13 amino acids. The germline gives CDR1 LNHDA, CDR2 SQIVND (reference sequence). V was pared by 5 bases and J by 6 bases, with 2 bases of the junction left unmatched.

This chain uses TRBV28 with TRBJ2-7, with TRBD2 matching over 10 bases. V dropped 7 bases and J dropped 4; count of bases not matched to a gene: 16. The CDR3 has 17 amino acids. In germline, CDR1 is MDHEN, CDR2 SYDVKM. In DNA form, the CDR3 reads TGTGCCAGCATTACCCAGCGGCTAGCGGGAGTTCCATACGAGCAGTACTTC. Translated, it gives CASITQRLAGVPYEQYF.

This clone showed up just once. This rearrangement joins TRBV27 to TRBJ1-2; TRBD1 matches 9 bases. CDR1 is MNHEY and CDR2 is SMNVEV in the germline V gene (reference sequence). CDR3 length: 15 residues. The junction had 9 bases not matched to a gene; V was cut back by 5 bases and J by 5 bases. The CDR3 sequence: CASSTPGQGVYGYTF. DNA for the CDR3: TGTGCCAGCAGTACGCCGGGACAGGGCGTTTATGGCTACACCTTC.

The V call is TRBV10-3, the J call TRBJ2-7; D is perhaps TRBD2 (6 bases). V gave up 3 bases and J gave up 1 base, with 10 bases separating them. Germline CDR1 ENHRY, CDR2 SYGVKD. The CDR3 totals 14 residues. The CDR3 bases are TGTGCCATCAGTGACCAGGAGGGATCCTACGAGCAGTACTTC. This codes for CAISDQEGSYEQYF.

CDR3 sequence reads: CASGPGQGYYEQYF. The DNA for the CDR3 is TGTGCCAGCGGGCCGGGACAGGGTTACTACGAGCAGTACTTC. The chain uses TRBV25-1 and TRBJ2-7; TRBD1 matches 9 bases. Per the germline V gene, CDR1 is MGHDK and CDR2 is SYGVNS. V was clipped by 8 bases and J by 3 bases; unmatched bases: 8. The length of the CDR3 is 14 residues.

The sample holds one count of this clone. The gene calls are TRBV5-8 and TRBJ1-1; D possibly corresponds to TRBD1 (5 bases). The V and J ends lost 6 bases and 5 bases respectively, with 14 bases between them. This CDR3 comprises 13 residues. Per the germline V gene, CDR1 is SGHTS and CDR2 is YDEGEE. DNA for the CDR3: TGTGCCAGCAAGACCCCAGGGAATACTGAAGCTTTCTTT. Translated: CASKTPGNTEAFF.

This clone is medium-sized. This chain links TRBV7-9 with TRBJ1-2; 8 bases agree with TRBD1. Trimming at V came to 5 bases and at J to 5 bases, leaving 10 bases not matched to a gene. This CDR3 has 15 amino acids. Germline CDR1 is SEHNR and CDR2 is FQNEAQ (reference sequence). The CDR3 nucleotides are TGTGCCAGCAGCGGCTTGCGGACAGGGAGTTATGGCTACACCTTC. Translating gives CASSGLRTGSYGYTF.

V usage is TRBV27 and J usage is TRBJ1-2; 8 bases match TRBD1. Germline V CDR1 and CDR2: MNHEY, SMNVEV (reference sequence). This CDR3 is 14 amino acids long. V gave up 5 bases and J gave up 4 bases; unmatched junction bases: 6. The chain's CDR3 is CASSPDRVTYGYTF. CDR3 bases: TGTGCCAGCAGTCCGGACAGGGTTACCTATGGCTACACCTTC.

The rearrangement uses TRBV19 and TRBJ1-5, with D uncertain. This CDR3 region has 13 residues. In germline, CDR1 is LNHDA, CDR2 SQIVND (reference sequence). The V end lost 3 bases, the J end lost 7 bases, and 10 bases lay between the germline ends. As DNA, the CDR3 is TGTGCCAGTAGTATGGCCAACCGCCAGCCCCAGCATTTT. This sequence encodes CASSMANRQPQHF.